These T cell receptor beta chains were read from a single sample in a study of human T cells and chemical hapten exposure. From the RACE reads, TCRdb called clonotypes with MiXCR, one entry per CDR3 protein. The table lists over 70,000 distinct CDR3 sequences, 11% of them singletons. The specimen was whole blood, collected in connection with sensitization to the hapten diphenylcyclopropenone (DPC). The source is a young man with alopecia areata. Some clones in this sample may be carry-over from other donors' samples. Both conserved end residues are part of each CDR3. Fields, in order: J gene, clone size, V gene, D gene, CDR3 protein, CDR3 DNA. A D gene is named only where the DNA matches it firmly. The listing skips clone size in some rows; elsewhere it reads once, few, many or a size class.

j_call: TRBJ2-3
clone_size: few
v_call: TRBV29-1
d_call: NA
cdr3_aa: CSVEVRSADTQYF
cdr3_nt: TGCAGCGTTGAAGTGCGGTCGGCAGATACGCAGTATTTT

j_call: TRBJ2-5
clone_size: few
v_call: TRBV10-3
d_call: NA
cdr3_aa: CAISETVNRVSGETQYF
cdr3_nt: TGTGCCATCAGTGAGACCGTCAACCGGGTGAGCGGTGAGACCCAGTACTTC

j_call: TRBJ2-1
clone_size: few
v_call: TRBV29-1
d_call: NA
cdr3_aa: CSVDRDPYNEQFF
cdr3_nt: TGCAGCGTTGACCGAGATCCCTACAATGAGCAGTTCTTC

j_call: TRBJ1-1
clone_size: many
v_call: TRBV7-2
d_call: NA
cdr3_aa: CASSLEVRTEAFF
cdr3_nt: TGTGCCAGCAGCTTAGAGGTGAGAACTGAAGCTTTCTTT

j_call: TRBJ1-1
clone_size: NA
v_call: TRBV7-3
d_call: TRBD1
cdr3_aa: CASSPTGSPNTKAFF
cdr3_nt: TGTGCCAGCAGCCCGACAGGGTCTCCGAACACTAAAGCTTTCTTT

j_call: TRBJ1-1
clone_size: NA
v_call: TRBV20-1
d_call: TRBD1
cdr3_aa: CSAPRDRGIEAFF
cdr3_nt: TGCAGTGCCCCCCGCGACAGGGGGATTGAAGCTTTCTTT

j_call: TRBJ1-1
clone_size: NA
v_call: TRBV29-1
d_call: NA
cdr3_aa: CSVNQPGYTEAFF
cdr3_nt: TGCAGCGTGAATCAGCCCGGGTACACTGAAGCTTTCTTT

j_call: TRBJ1-5
clone_size: NA
v_call: TRBV6-2/TRBV6-3
d_call: NA
cdr3_aa: CASAQGRNQPQHF
cdr3_nt: TGTGCCAGCGCCCAGGGCAGGAATCAGCCCCAGCATTTT

j_call: TRBJ1-5
clone_size: many
v_call: TRBV6-2/TRBV6-3
d_call: TRBD1
cdr3_aa: CASWGQGGQPQHF
cdr3_nt: TGTGCCAGCTGGGGACAGGGAGGTCAGCCCCAGCATTTT

j_call: TRBJ2-3
clone_size: NA
v_call: TRBV7-9
d_call: NA
cdr3_aa: CASTPLGDTQYF
cdr3_nt: TGTGCCAGCACGCCCCTCGGGGATACGCAGTATTTT

j_call: TRBJ1-1
clone_size: NA
v_call: TRBV10-3
d_call: TRBD1
cdr3_aa: CAIRDRVLNTEAFF
cdr3_nt: TGTGCCATCAGGGACAGGGTCTTGAACACTGAAGCTTTCTTT

j_call: TRBJ1-5
clone_size: NA
v_call: TRBV20-1
d_call: NA
cdr3_aa: CSASREDPNQPQHF
cdr3_nt: TGCAGTGCTAGTCGGGAGGACCCTAATCAGCCCCAGCATTTT

j_call: TRBJ1-2
clone_size: many
v_call: TRBV3-1
d_call: TRBD1
cdr3_aa: CASSQETGTGGARGYTF
cdr3_nt: TGTGCCAGCAGCCAAGAAACCGGGACAGGGGGCGCTCGGGGCTACACCTTC

j_call: TRBJ1-2
clone_size: many
v_call: TRBV4-3
d_call: NA
cdr3_aa: CASSQEGWDYGYTF
cdr3_nt: TGCGCCAGCAGCCAAGAAGGTTGGGACTATGGCTACACCTTC

j_call: TRBJ1-1
clone_size: few
v_call: TRBV6-6
d_call: NA
cdr3_aa: CATMTLNTEAFF
cdr3_nt: TGTGCCACCATGACATTGAACACTGAAGCTTTCTTT

j_call: TRBJ1-1
clone_size: few
v_call: TRBV29-1
d_call: NA
cdr3_aa: CSVDQGRTEAFF
cdr3_nt: TGCAGCGTTGACCAGGGAAGGACTGAAGCTTTCTTT

j_call: TRBJ2-7
clone_size: few
v_call: TRBV7-2
d_call: TRBD2
cdr3_aa: CASSFHGGYEQYF
cdr3_nt: TGTGCCAGCAGCTTTCACGGGGGGTACGAGCAGTACTTC

j_call: TRBJ1-1
clone_size: NA
v_call: TRBV7-9
d_call: NA
cdr3_aa: CASSLGGAPNTEAFF
cdr3_nt: TGTGCCAGCAGCTTAGGGGGGGCACCGAACACTGAAGCTTTCTTT

j_call: TRBJ1-1
clone_size: few
v_call: TRBV6-2/TRBV6-3
d_call: TRBD1
cdr3_aa: CASSPTGASEAFF
cdr3_nt: TGTGCCAGCAGTCCAACAGGGGCCTCTGAAGCTTTCTTT

j_call: TRBJ2-5
clone_size: NA
v_call: TRBV21-1
d_call: NA
cdr3_aa: CARGAETQYF
cdr3_nt: TGTGCCAGGGGAGCAGAGACCCAGTACTTC

j_call: TRBJ2-3
clone_size: few
v_call: TRBV21-1
d_call: NA
cdr3_aa: CASNSPPGQKGSDTQYF
cdr3_nt: TGTGCCAGCAATTCCCCCCCGGGACAAAAGGGGTCAGATACGCAGTATTTT

j_call: TRBJ2-3
clone_size: NA
v_call: TRBV27
d_call: NA
cdr3_aa: CASKSYGVSDTQYF
cdr3_nt: TGTGCCAGCAAGTCCTACGGGGTATCAGATACGCAGTATTTT

j_call: TRBJ2-5
clone_size: few
v_call: TRBV9
d_call: NA
cdr3_aa: CASSVGGIRETQYF
cdr3_nt: TGTGCCAGCAGCGTAGGAGGGATACGAGAGACCCAGTACTTC

j_call: TRBJ1-1
clone_size: few
v_call: TRBV9
d_call: NA
cdr3_aa: CASSVGLGPDSTNTEAFF
cdr3_nt: TGTGCCAGCAGCGTAGGATTGGGGCCCGACAGCACCAACACTGAAGCTTTCTTT

j_call: TRBJ1-1
clone_size: NA
v_call: TRBV10-2
d_call: NA
cdr3_aa: CASTATWGAEAFF
cdr3_nt: TGCGCCAGCACGGCAACATGGGGGGCTGAAGCTTTCTTT

j_call: TRBJ1-4
clone_size: NA
v_call: TRBV29-1
d_call: NA
cdr3_aa: CSVEGQTTNEKLFF
cdr3_nt: TGCAGCGTTGAAGGTCAGACAACTAATGAAAAACTGTTTTTT

j_call: TRBJ1-1
clone_size: many
v_call: TRBV29-1
d_call: NA
cdr3_aa: CSVERPLRTEAFF
cdr3_nt: TGCAGCGTTGAAAGGCCCCTGAGGACTGAAGCTTTCTTT

j_call: TRBJ1-5
clone_size: NA
v_call: TRBV20-1
d_call: TRBD1
cdr3_aa: CSARGDRVYQPQHF
cdr3_nt: TGCAGTGCTAGGGGGGACAGGGTATATCAGCCCCAGCATTTT

j_call: TRBJ2-2
clone_size: few
v_call: TRBV12-5
d_call: TRBD1
cdr3_aa: CASGLSRVWTGNTGELFF
cdr3_nt: TGTGCTAGTGGTTTGTCCCGAGTTTGGACAGGGAACACCGGGGAGCTGTTTTTT

j_call: TRBJ1-1
clone_size: NA
v_call: TRBV28
d_call: NA
cdr3_aa: CASSPANTEAFF
cdr3_nt: TGTGCCAGCAGTCCCGCTAACACTGAAGCTTTCTTT

j_call: TRBJ2-3
clone_size: NA
v_call: TRBV7-3
d_call: NA
cdr3_aa: CASSFQGPTDTQYF
cdr3_nt: TGTGCCAGCAGCTTCCAGGGACCGACAGATACGCAGTATTTT

j_call: TRBJ1-1
clone_size: NA
v_call: TRBV3-1
d_call: TRBD1
cdr3_aa: CASSQRQGAFRLAEAFF
cdr3_nt: TGTGCCAGCAGCCAGAGACAGGGGGCATTTCGTTTGGCTGAAGCTTTCTTT

j_call: TRBJ1-4
clone_size: many
v_call: TRBV5-5
d_call: NA
cdr3_aa: CASSYPDRTNEKLFF
cdr3_nt: TGTGCCAGCAGCTATCCGGACAGAACTAATGAAAAACTGTTTTTT

j_call: TRBJ1-2
clone_size: NA
v_call: TRBV27
d_call: NA
cdr3_aa: CASRQGPYGYTF
cdr3_nt: TGTGCCAGCAGACAAGGACCGTATGGCTACACCTTC

j_call: TRBJ1-1
clone_size: few
v_call: TRBV7-3
d_call: NA
cdr3_aa: CASSLDLNTEAFF
cdr3_nt: TGTGCCAGCAGCTTGGACTTGAACACTGAAGCTTTCTTT

j_call: TRBJ1-2
clone_size: many
v_call: TRBV25-1
d_call: TRBD1
cdr3_aa: CASSEWQGQGATGYTF
cdr3_nt: TGTGCCAGCAGTGAATGGCAGGGACAGGGGGCGACCGGCTACACCTTC

j_call: TRBJ1-1
clone_size: many
v_call: TRBV11-2
d_call: TRBD1
cdr3_aa: CASSLGGDRVAEAFF
cdr3_nt: TGTGCCAGCAGCTTAGGAGGGGACAGGGTGGCTGAAGCTTTCTTT

j_call: TRBJ2-5
clone_size: many
v_call: TRBV18
d_call: NA
cdr3_aa: CASSPLLAGLQETQYF
cdr3_nt: TGTGCCAGCTCACCACTGCTGGCGGGCCTCCAAGAGACCCAGTACTTC

j_call: TRBJ1-2
clone_size: many
v_call: TRBV19
d_call: NA
cdr3_aa: CASSRVNYGYTF
cdr3_nt: TGTGCCAGTAGTAGGGTTAACTATGGCTACACCTTC

j_call: TRBJ2-2
clone_size: NA
v_call: TRBV11-2
d_call: NA
cdr3_aa: CASSLRGKGENTGELFF
cdr3_nt: TGTGCCAGCAGCTTACGGGGGAAAGGGGAGAACACCGGGGAGCTGTTTTTT

j_call: TRBJ1-4
clone_size: many
v_call: TRBV7-9
d_call: TRBD1
cdr3_aa: CASSSPGQGLDEKLFF
cdr3_nt: TGTGCCAGCAGCTCCCCGGGACAGGGGTTGGACGAAAAACTGTTTTTT

j_call: TRBJ1-5
clone_size: NA
v_call: TRBV11-2
d_call: NA
cdr3_aa: CASSFSESQPQHF
cdr3_nt: TGTGCCAGCAGTTTCTCCGAGTCCCAGCCCCAGCATTTT

j_call: TRBJ1-1
clone_size: few
v_call: TRBV28
d_call: NA
cdr3_aa: CASSSTVNTEAFF
cdr3_nt: TGTGCCAGCAGTTCTACCGTGAACACTGAAGCTTTCTTT

j_call: TRBJ1-5
clone_size: many
v_call: TRBV6-1
d_call: NA
cdr3_aa: CASWGGVSNQPQHF
cdr3_nt: TGTGCCAGCTGGGGGGGGGTGAGCAATCAGCCCCAGCATTTT

j_call: TRBJ2-3
clone_size: NA
v_call: TRBV5-1
d_call: NA
cdr3_aa: CASSGTAPSTDTQYF
cdr3_nt: TGCGCCAGCAGCGGGACTGCGCCTAGCACAGATACGCAGTATTTT

j_call: TRBJ2-1
clone_size: NA
v_call: TRBV19
d_call: NA
cdr3_aa: CASSTGQGGGNEQFF
cdr3_nt: TGTGCCAGTAGTACCGGACAGGGCGGGGGCAATGAGCAGTTCTTC

j_call: TRBJ2-3
clone_size: many
v_call: TRBV12-3/TRBV12-4
d_call: TRBD2
cdr3_aa: CASSLNGGESTQYF
cdr3_nt: TGTGCCAGCAGTTTAAACGGGGGGGAAAGTACGCAGTATTTT

j_call: TRBJ1-1
clone_size: NA
v_call: TRBV12-3/TRBV12-4
d_call: NA
cdr3_aa: CASSLAGVGAFF
cdr3_nt: TGTGCCAGCAGTTTAGCCGGGGTGGGCGCTTTCTTT

j_call: TRBJ1-5
clone_size: many
v_call: TRBV7-8
d_call: NA
cdr3_aa: CASSLGAYSNQPQHF
cdr3_nt: TGTGCCAGCAGCTTGGGGGCCTATAGCAATCAGCCCCAGCATTTT

j_call: TRBJ2-1
clone_size: many
v_call: TRBV4-1
d_call: NA
cdr3_aa: CASSQEGLMNEQFF
cdr3_nt: TGCGCCAGCAGCCAAGAGGGCCTGATGAATGAGCAGTTCTTC